These 30 T cell receptor beta chains came from one sample sequenced in a study of blood T cell repertoires in COVID-19. Some clones are missing from TCRdb's copy, which holds only in-frame ones; the method was immunoSEQ multiplex PCR. The repertoire consists of 65,000 to 90,000 clones, with 75% to 90% occurring once and the leading ten covering roughly 2.5%. The material sequenced was peripheral blood. The receptors here all came from an elderly man with active or convalescent COVID-19.

V is TRBV7-2 and J is TRBJ1-2; D ambiguous. Trimming pared 1 base from V and 8 bases from J, leaving 11 bases between. This CDR3 is 13 amino acids long. Germline V gives CDR1 SGHTA, CDR2 FQGNSA. CDR3 loop: CASSLGGVGGYTF. The CDR3 region has the DNA TGTGCCAGCAGCTTAGGGGGAGTGGGCGGCTACACCTTC.

The chain joins TRBV11-2 to TRBJ2-5; a weak D match, TRBD1 (5 bases). Germline CDR1 is SGHAT and CDR2 is FQNNGV. The CDR3 is 14 amino acids. V was trimmed by 3 bases and J by 2 bases, leaving 10 bases between them. This CDR3 reads CASSFSQGQETQYF. The CDR3 DNA reads TGTGCCAGCAGCTTTTCCCAGGGTCAAGAGACCCAGTACTTC.

A single count supports this clone. The CDR3 DNA reads as TGTGCCAGCAGTGATACACTAGCGGGAGGCTACGAGCAGTACTTC. This gives the protein CASSDTLAGGYEQYF. The chain carries TRBV2 and TRBJ2-7; TRBD2 matches 12 bases. In germline, CDR1 is SNHLY, CDR2 FYNNEI. This CDR3 comprises 15 residues. V was clipped by 3 bases and J by 3 bases; unmatched bases: 3.

The chain recombines TRBV28 with TRBJ2-7; 8 bases fit TRBD1. Trimming cost V 2 bases and J 1 base; bases outside gene matches: 7. CDR1 and CDR2 (germline): MDHEN, SYDVKM. CDR3 size: 16 residues. The CDR3 region has the DNA TGTGCCAGCAGTTTACGGCAGGGGGCGCGTTCCTACGAGCAGTACTTC. This gives the protein CASSLRQGARSYEQYF.

The chain uses TRBV9 and TRBJ2-2, with unresolved D. Germline CDR1 is SGDLS and CDR2 is YYNGEE. The CDR3 is 14 amino acids. Trimming pared 2 bases from V and 1 base from J, leaving 6 bases between. CDR3 protein: CASSVFRNTGELFF. As DNA, the CDR3 is TGTGCCAGCAGCGTTTTCCGGAACACCGGGGAGCTGTTTTTT.

V is TRBV12-3 or TRBV12-4 and J is TRBJ2-1; the D gene is possibly TRBD1 (5 bases). The CDR3 contains 13 residues. V lost 0 bases and J lost 8, with 8 bases in between. CDR3 bases: TGTGCCAGCAGTTTAGCCTCAGGGCATGAGCAGTTCTTC. Translated, it gives CASSLASGHEQFF.

The chain is built from TRBV29-1 and TRBJ2-5, with D hard to call. The CDR3 has 10 amino acids. Germline CDR1 and CDR2: SQVTM and ANQGSEA. V lost 4 bases and J lost 7, with 7 bases in between. The CDR3 nucleotides are TGCAGCGTTGTGAGAGGGACCCAGTACTTC. Encoded protein: CSVVRGTQYF.

The chain recombines TRBV5-1 with TRBJ1-3; possible D gene TRBD1, 6 bases. The CDR3 contains 15 residues. Looked up from germline, CDR1 is SGHRS and CDR2 is YFSETQ. The V gene lost 4 bases and the J gene lost 0 bases, with 11 bases spanning the gap. The chain's CDR3 is CASSPGENSGNTIYF. CDR3 DNA sequence: TGCGCCAGCAGCCCAGGGGAGAACTCTGGAAACACCATATATTTT.

This sequence joins TRBV15 and TRBJ2-1; 7 positions match TRBD1. The CDR3 is 13 residues long. Losses at the gene ends were 8 bases for V and 6 bases for J; bases not matched to a gene: 7. Germline CDR1 and CDR2: LNHNV and YYDKDF (reference sequence). CDR3 sequence reads: CATGTAPFNEQFF. The DNA of the CDR3 is TGTGCCACCGGGACAGCCCCCTTCAATGAGCAGTTCTTC.

This clone was recorded only once. The J gene is TRBJ2-3, the V gene TRBV18; TRBD2 aligns across 8 bases. V shed 0 bases, J shed 5 bases, and the junction held 4 bases outside the gene matches. This CDR3 is built from 15 residues. The germline gives CDR1 KGHSH, CDR2 LQKENI. DNA for the CDR3: TGTGCCAGCTCACCACCACGGGGGGGGCAAGATACGCAGTATTTT. Translating it yields CASSPPRGGQDTQYF.

The chain is built from TRBV15 and TRBJ1-1, with D unresolved. The CDR3 length is 14 residues. CDR1 LNHNV and CDR2 YYDKDF come from the germline V gene (reference sequence). V was shortened by 0 bases and J by 3 bases, with 8 bases between the two germline ends. The CDR3 DNA reads TGTGCCACCAGCAGAGATTGGGAGGACACTGAAGCTTTCTTT. This codes for CATSRDWEDTEAFF. Variable domain in full (rest from reference TRBV15 and TRBJ1-1): DAMVIQNPRYQVTQFGKPVTLSCSQTLNHNVMYWYQQKSSQAPKLLFHYYDKDFNNEADTPDNFQSRRPNTSFCFLDIRSPGLGDTAMYLCATSRDWEDTEAFFGQGTRLTVV.

The sample holds a few counts of this clone. The chain has TRBV30 and TRBJ2-1, with TRBD2 identical over 7 bases. This CDR3 region has 14 residues. Germline V gives CDR1 GTSNPN, CDR2 SVGIG (reference sequence). Losses at the gene ends were 0 bases for V and 7 bases for J; bases not matched to a gene: 6. The CDR3 nucleotides are TGTGCCTGGAGTGTACCCGGGAGGAGGAATGAGCAGTTCTTC. Its protein is CAWSVPGRRNEQFF.

This clone was counted between two and nine times. This rearrangement joins TRBV27 to TRBJ2-2; D not certain. Trimming removed 5 bases from V and 7 bases from J, with 17 bases in between. Germline CDR1 is MNHEY and CDR2 is SMNVEV (reference sequence). CDR3 length: 15 amino acids. CDR3 loop: CASSPQLSRVGELFF. As DNA, the CDR3 is TGTGCCAGCAGTCCCCAATTATCCCGAGTCGGGGAGCTGTTTTTT.

This clone was counted only a few times. The chain is built from TRBV18 and TRBJ2-6; D possibly corresponds to TRBD2 (5 bases). Germline values: CDR1 KGHSH, CDR2 LQKENI. The V end was cut by 2 bases, the J end by 2 bases, with 16 bases between. This CDR3 region has 18 residues. CDR3 coding DNA: TGTGCCAGCTCACCAGTAAGTGTTTCGGGAACTGGGGCCAACGTCCTGACTTTC. This sequence encodes CASSPVSVSGTGANVLTF.

The DNA for the CDR3 is TGTGCCAGCAGTTTTACAGGGTTTGGGGGCTACACCTTC. It encodes CASSFTGFGGYTF. J is TRBJ1-2 and V is TRBV27; possibly TRBD1 for D (6 bases). Germline CDR1 is MNHEY and CDR2 is SMNVEV (reference sequence). The CDR3 sequence is 13 residues long. Trimming took 3 bases from V and 8 from J, leaving 13 bases between them.

The rearrangement uses TRBV4-1 and TRBJ1-1; D is ambiguous. Looked up from germline, CDR1 is MGHRA and CDR2 is YSYEKL. The CDR3 spans 18 residues. V lost 4 bases and J lost 1, with 22 bases in between. The CDR3 here is CASSLAPEGPAKNTEAFF. The CDR3 coding sequence is TGCGCCAGCAGCCTTGCGCCTGAGGGCCCGGCAAAGAACACTGAAGCTTTCTTT.

J is TRBJ2-3 and V is TRBV5-4, with 9 bases lining up with TRBD2. Germline trimming cut 0 bases from V and 1 base from J; bases unmatched to any gene: 9. Per germline, CDR1 SGHNT and CDR2 YYREEE (reference sequence). The CDR3 is 18 residues long. CDR3 sequence: CASSLDRGGAYGTDTQYF. The CDR3 region has the DNA TGTGCCAGCAGCTTGGATCGCGGGGGGGCATATGGCACAGATACGCAGTATTTT.

In its sample, this clone was seen once. The gene calls are TRBV4-1 and TRBJ1-2, with TRBD1 identical over 8 bases. CDR3 size: 15 residues. Germline CDR1 reads MGHRA; CDR2 reads YSYEKL. J was trimmed by 4 bases and V by 2 bases; bases with no gene match: 6. This chain's CDR3 is CASSQRTGTSYGYTF. The CDR3 DNA sequence: TGCGCCAGCAGCCAACGGACAGGGACGAGCTATGGCTACACCTTC.

This chain joins TRBV5-6 and TRBJ2-3, with TRBD1 matching 9 bases. V shed 5 bases, J shed 4 bases, and the junction held 11 bases outside the gene matches. Germline CDR1 SGHDT, CDR2 YYEEEE. This CDR3 contains 16 residues. The CDR3 spells CASSPRDRVWSDTQYF. The CDR3 nucleotides read TGTGCCAGCAGTCCCCGGGACAGGGTTTGGTCAGATACGCAGTATTTT.

The genes are TRBV4-3 and TRBJ1-5; D gene ambiguous. The V gene lost 0 bases and the J gene lost 9 bases, with 9 bases spanning the gap. The CDR3 length is 13 residues. Per germline, CDR1 LGHNA and CDR2 YSLEER. The DNA for the CDR3 is TGCGCCAGCAGCCAAGAGGAGGACTGGCCCCAGCATTTT. This translates into CASSQEEDWPQHF.

The chain links TRBV6-2 or TRBV6-3 to TRBJ1-3; 8 positions match TRBD1. V dropped 6 bases and J dropped 0; count of bases not matched to a gene: 7. CDR3 length: 16 residues. CDR1 is MNHEY and CDR2 is SVGEGT in the germline V gene. CDR3 nucleotides: TGTGCCAGCAGCCCCGGGACAGGCCGCTCTGGAAACACCATATATTTT. Residues: CASSPGTGRSGNTIYF.

Concerning this clone itself: A read error may account for a junction end that differs from germline. The rearrangement joins TRBV20-1 to TRBJ2-7; 8 bases fit TRBD1. The germline CDR1 and CDR2 sequences are DFQATT and SNEGSKA (reference sequence). The CDR3 totals 18 residues. For the CDR3, the DNA is TGCAGTGCTAGTTCATATGGGACAGGACGACTGAGGTCCTCCGAGCAGTACTTC. Amino acid sequence: CSASSYGTGRLRSSEQYF.

The V and J genes are TRBV5-1 and TRBJ2-2; 10 nucleotides match TRBD2. The CDR3 has 19 amino acids. V shed 0 bases and J 7 bases; nucleotides not matched to a gene: 15. Germline CDR1 and CDR2: SGHRS and YFSETQ. CDR3 sequence reads: CASSLAKTSGGASYGELFF. In DNA, the CDR3 is TGCGCCAGCAGCTTGGCCAAAACCAGCGGGGGGGCATCATACGGGGAGCTGTTTTTT. The entire variable domain, with the rest obtained from reference TRBV5-1 and TRBJ2-2, is as follows: KAGVTQTPRYLIKTRGQQVTLSCSPISGHRSVSWYQQTPGQGLQFLFEYFSETQRNKGNFPGRFSGRQFSNSRSEMNVSTLELGDSALYLCASSLAKTSGGASYGELFFGEGSRLTVL.

As to this clone: A junction end diverges from the germline sequence, so it may reflect a read error. The genes are TRBV12-3 or TRBV12-4 and TRBJ1-1; D gene unclear. The CDR3 has 11 residues. CDR3 protein: CASSFREGLVF. DNA for the CDR3: TGTGCCAGCAGTTTCCGGGAGGGTCTGGTCTTT.

The gene calls are TRBV28 and TRBJ1-5, with no clear D. V gave up 5 bases and J gave up 2 bases, with 13 bases separating them. There are 15 residues in the CDR3. Looked up from germline, CDR1 is MDHEN and CDR2 is SYDVKM. CDR3 residues: CASSPPGGGNQPQHF. The CDR3, as DNA: TGTGCCAGCAGTCCCCCTGGCGGCGGCAATCAGCCCCAGCATTTT.

The genes are TRBV19 and TRBJ2-4; tentative D call: TRBD2 (6 bases). CDR3 length equals 15 residues. Germline V CDR1 and CDR2: LNHDA, SQIVND (reference sequence). Trimming pared 4 bases from V and 0 bases from J, leaving 10 bases between. The CDR3 DNA is TGTGCCAGTAGTACCCAGGGACTAGCCAAAAACATTCAGTACTTC. It encodes CASSTQGLAKNIQYF.

V usage is TRBV18 and J usage is TRBJ2-1, with 11 bases matching TRBD2. Germline V gene lookup returns CDR1 KGHSH and CDR2 LQKENI. The junction had 3 bases not matched to a gene; V was cut back by 4 bases and J by 10 bases. The CDR3 is 13 residues long. The CDR3 nucleotides read TGTGCCAGCTCACTTGGGACTAGCGGAGAGCAGTTCTTC. Its protein product is CASSLGTSGEQFF.

The chain joins TRBV6-2 or TRBV6-3 to TRBJ2-7, with 9 nucleotides matching TRBD1. V was clipped by 6 bases and J by 2 bases; unmatched bases: 11. From germline, CDR1 is MNHEY and CDR2 SVGEGT. The CDR3 covers 16 residues. CDR3 protein: CASSPPQGTGTYEQYF. The CDR3 region has the DNA TGTGCCAGCAGCCCGCCGCAGGGGACAGGGACCTACGAGCAGTACTTC.

This clone has just one count. J is TRBJ1-2 and V is TRBV6-5; 8 positions agree with TRBD1. Germline CDR1 and CDR2: MNHEY and SVGAGI. This CDR3 region has 14 residues. Unmatched junction bases numbered 10, after V lost 5 bases and J lost 8 bases. The CDR3 sequence is CASSTRRQGWGYTF. The CDR3 nucleotides read TGTGCCAGCAGTACCCGTAGACAGGGGTGGGGCTACACCTTC.

The chain employs TRBV5-1 and TRBJ2-5; tentatively, D is TRBD2 (5 bases). Trimming took off 2 bases at V and 1 base at J, with 12 bases between the two ends. Germline CDR1 reads SGHRS; CDR2 reads YFSETQ. The CDR3 runs to 15 residues. This chain's CDR3 is CASSLTRPSQETQYF. CDR3 bases: TGCGCCAGCAGCTTAACTAGGCCCTCCCAAGAGACCCAGTACTTC.